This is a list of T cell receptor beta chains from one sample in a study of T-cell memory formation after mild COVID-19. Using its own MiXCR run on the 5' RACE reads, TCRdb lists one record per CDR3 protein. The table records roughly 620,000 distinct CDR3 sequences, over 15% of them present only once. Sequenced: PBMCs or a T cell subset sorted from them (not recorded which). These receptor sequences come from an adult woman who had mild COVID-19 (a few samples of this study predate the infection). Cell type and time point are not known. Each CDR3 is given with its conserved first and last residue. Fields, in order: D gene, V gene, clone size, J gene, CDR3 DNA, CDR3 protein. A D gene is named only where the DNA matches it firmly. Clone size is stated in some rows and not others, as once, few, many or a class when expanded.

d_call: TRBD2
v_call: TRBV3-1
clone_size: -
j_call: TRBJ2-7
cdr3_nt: TGTGCCAGCAGCCCCTGGGCAAGCGGGGGTCTCGAGCAGTACTTC
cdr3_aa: CASSPWASGGLEQYF

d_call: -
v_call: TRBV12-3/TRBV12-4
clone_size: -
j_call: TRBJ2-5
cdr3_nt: TGTGCCAGCAGTTCAGGGACTTGGAAAGAGACCCAGTACTTC
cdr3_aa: CASSSGTWKETQYF

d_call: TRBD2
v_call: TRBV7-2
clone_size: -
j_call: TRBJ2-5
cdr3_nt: TGTGCCAGCAGCTGGGTAGCGGGGGGCCTAGAGACCCAGTACTTC
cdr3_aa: CASSWVAGGLETQYF

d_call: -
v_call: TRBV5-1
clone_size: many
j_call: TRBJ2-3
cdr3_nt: TGCGCCAGCAGCTTTAAGGGGGGGGCCACAGATACGCAGTATTTT
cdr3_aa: CASSFKGGATDTQYF

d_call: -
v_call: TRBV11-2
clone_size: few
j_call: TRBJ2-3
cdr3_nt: TGTGCCAGCAGTTTAAACCCACTGCGTGATACGCAGTATTTT
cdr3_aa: CASSLNPLRDTQYF

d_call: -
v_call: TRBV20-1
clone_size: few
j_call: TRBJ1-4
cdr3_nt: TGCAGTGCTCTATCCGGCAATTCCCTCAGCCTGTTTTTT
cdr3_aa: CSALSGNSLSLFF

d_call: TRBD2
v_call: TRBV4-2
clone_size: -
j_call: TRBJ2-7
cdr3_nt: TGTGCCAGCAGCCAAGAACTGGGACTAGGACAACACCCTTTATCCGAGCAGTACTTC
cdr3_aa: CASSQELGLGQHPLSEQYF

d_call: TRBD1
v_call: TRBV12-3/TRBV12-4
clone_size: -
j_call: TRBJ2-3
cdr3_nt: TGTGCCAGCAGTTTAGCCCTCCGGGACAGGGGGGGAGATACGCAGTATTTT
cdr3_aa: CASSLALRDRGGDTQYF

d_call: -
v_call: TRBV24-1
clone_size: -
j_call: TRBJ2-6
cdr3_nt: TGTGCCACCAGTGATCCTCGGGACGCTGGGGCCAACGTCCTGACTTTC
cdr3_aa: CATSDPRDAGANVLTF

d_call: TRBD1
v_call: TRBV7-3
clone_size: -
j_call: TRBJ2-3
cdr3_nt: TGTGCCAGCAGCAACTACAGGGGAGATACGCAGTATTTT
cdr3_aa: CASSNYRGDTQYF

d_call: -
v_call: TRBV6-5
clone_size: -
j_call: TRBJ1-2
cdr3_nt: TGTGCCAGCAGAACGAGGGGACGAGAGGGCTACACCTTC
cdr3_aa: CASRTRGREGYTF

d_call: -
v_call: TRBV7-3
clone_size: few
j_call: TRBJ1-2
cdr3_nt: TGTGCCAGCAGCTCTGGCCTCGGGGATCTTTATGGCTACACCTTC
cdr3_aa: CASSSGLGDLYGYTF

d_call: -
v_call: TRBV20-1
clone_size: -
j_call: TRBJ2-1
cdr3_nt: TGCAGTGCTAGAGATGTGACAGGAAGCTCCTACAATGAGCAGTTCTTC
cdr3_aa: CSARDVTGSSYNEQFF

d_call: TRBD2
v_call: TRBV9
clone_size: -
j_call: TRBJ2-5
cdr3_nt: TGTGCCAGCAGCGTAGTCCCTAGCGGGGGGCAAGAGACCCAGTACTTC
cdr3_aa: CASSVVPSGGQETQYF

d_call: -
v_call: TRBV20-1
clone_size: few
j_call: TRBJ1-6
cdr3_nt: TGCAGTGCTCAAGCCATCCCCTCCCAGCCGAATTCACCCCTCCACTTT
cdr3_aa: CSAQAIPSQPNSPLHF